The 17 T cell receptor beta chains reported below all come from one sample, sequenced in a study of shared clonotypes between healthy human individuals. Assay used: immunoSEQ multiplex PCR; TCRdb lists only in-frame clones, some missing. The sample records some 1.4 million clones, roughly 96% being singletons. The sequencing input was naive CD4+ T cells sorted from blood. Noted subset: CD45RA+ positively selected. The receptors stem from a man aged 25 to 45 in good health.

The rearrangement uses TRBV5-1 and TRBJ2-7, with TRBD2 identical over 7 bases. J lost 6 bases, V lost 4 bases, and 13 bases had no gene match. This CDR3 has 15 amino acids. Germline CDR1 SGHRS, CDR2 YFSETQ. The CDR3 loop reads CASSPSLAGASEQYF. CDR3 DNA sequence: TGCGCCAGCAGCCCCTCCTTGGCGGGAGCCTCCGAGCAGTACTTC.

The chain combines TRBV29-1 with TRBJ2-7, with unresolved D. V lost 3 bases, J lost 6 bases, and 12 bases lay in between. The germline V gene has CDR1 SQVTM and CDR2 ANQGSEA. The CDR3 has 12 residues. The CDR3 reads CSVDSFSGEQYF. Written as DNA, the CDR3 is TGCAGCGTTGATAGTTTTAGTGGCGAGCAGTACTTC.

This clone occurred once. The V call is TRBV18, the J call TRBJ2-1, with 12 bases matching TRBD1. CDR3 length: 20 residues. Germline lookup yields CDR1 KGHSH and CDR2 LQKENI. Trimming removed 5 bases from V and 6 bases from J; junction bases left unmatched: 20. CDR3 sequence: CASSSQRDRGHRGGPNEQFF. The CDR3 DNA sequence: TGTGCCAGCTCATCACAACGGGACAGGGGGCACAGGGGAGGGCCCAATGAGCAGTTCTTC.

The V gene is TRBV7-3, the J gene TRBJ2-3; D possibly corresponds to TRBD2 (6 bases). Trimming removed 3 bases from V and 4 bases from J, with 8 bases in between. Looked up from germline, CDR1 is SGHTA and CDR2 is FQGTGA. The CDR3 consists of 13 residues. The CDR3 loop is CASSLGTADTQYF. DNA for the CDR3: TGTGCCAGCAGCTTGGGGACTGCAGATACGCAGTATTTT.

The CDR3 DNA reads TGCAGCGTCCAACGAGACAGCATCTCTGGAAACACCATATATTTT. This encodes CSVQRDSISGNTIYF. The chain recombines TRBV29-1 with TRBJ1-3; D is perhaps TRBD1 (5 bases). Trimming took off 6 bases at V and 0 bases at J, with 15 bases between the two ends. Germline V gene data show CDR1 as SQVTM and CDR2 as ANQGSEA. This CDR3 spans 15 amino acids.

J is TRBJ2-1 and V is TRBV19, with TRBD2 matching over 11 bases. The length of the CDR3 is 16 residues. The V and J ends lost 5 bases and 7 bases, in that order; junction bases with no gene match: 10. Germline lookup yields CDR1 LNHDA and CDR2 SQIVND (reference sequence). The CDR3: CASSSGTSGPLNEQFF. The CDR3 region has the DNA TGTGCCAGTAGTTCAGGGACTAGCGGACCCTTAAATGAGCAGTTCTTC. Looking up the rest from reference TRBV19 and TRBJ2-1 gives the full variable domain: DGGITQSPKYLFRKEGQNVTLSCEQNLNHDAMYWYRQDPGQGLRLIYYSQIVNDFQKGDIAEGYSVSREKKESFPLTVTSAQKNPTAFYLCASSSGTSGPLNEQFFGPGTRLTVL.

This clone came up once. V gene TRBV9 combines with J gene TRBJ1-1; possibly TRBD1 for D (5 bases). CDR1 is SGDLS, CDR2 YYNGEE, per germline. The CDR3 extends over 12 amino acids. V lost 8 bases and J 5 bases, leaving 13 bases between the germline ends. The CDR3 DNA sequence: TGTGCCAGTAATAAAGGGGTAACTGAAGCTTTCTTT. As protein: CASNKGVTEAFF.

The J gene is TRBJ2-2, the V gene TRBV7-3, with no clear D. The ends were cut back, 5 bases at V and 6 bases at J, with 10 bases in the middle. The germline V gene encodes CDR1 SGHTA and CDR2 FQGTGA. The CDR3 is 13 amino acids. Here the CDR3 reads CASSRAWSGELFF. The CDR3 nucleotides read TGTGCCAGCAGCCGGGCGTGGTCCGGGGAGCTGTTTTTT.

This sequence joins TRBV2 and TRBJ1-2, with no clear D. Germline V CDR1 and CDR2: SNHLY, FYNNEI. The CDR3 runs 13 residues. V lost 7 bases to trimming and J lost 2 bases, with 11 bases between them. Here the CDR3 reads CASTEQTNYGYTF. As DNA, the CDR3 is TGTGCCAGCACGGAACAGACCAACTATGGCTACACCTTC.

The CDR3 DNA reads as TGCGCCAGCAGCATGACAGTGAACACTGAAGCTTTCTTT. Protein: CASSMTVNTEAFF. The chain recombines TRBV5-1 with TRBJ1-1, with a weak D call TRBD1 (5 bases). The CDR3 totals 13 residues. Germline CDR1 is SGHRS and CDR2 is YFSETQ. The germline V and J ends were trimmed by 4 bases and 0 bases, with 7 bases remaining between them. The whole variable domain, filled in from reference TRBV5-1 and TRBJ1-1, reads KAGVTQTPRYLIKTRGQQVTLSCSPISGHRSVSWYQQTPGQGLQFLFEYFSETQRNKGNFPGRFSGRQFSNSRSEMNVSTLELGDSALYLCASSMTVNTEAFFGQGTRLTVV.

The rearrangement uses TRBV9 and TRBJ2-7; unclear D gene. The CDR3 loop spans 15 amino acids. The germline V and J ends were trimmed by 3 bases and 4 bases, with 17 bases remaining between them. CDR1 and CDR2 (germline): SGDLS, YYNGEE. CDR3 sequence: CASSGSASLIYEQYF. CDR3 nucleotides: TGTGCCAGCAGCGGGTCGGCTTCCCTCATTTACGAGCAGTACTTC.

This chain uses TRBV7-9 with TRBJ2-1, with 7 bases fitting TRBD2. The CDR3 consists of 14 residues. The germline gives CDR1 SEHNR, CDR2 FQNEAQ (reference sequence). V lost 4 bases and J lost 7; bases outside the gene matches: 7. CDR3 amino acids: CASSYWGGRNEQFF. CDR3 nucleotides: TGTGCCAGCAGCTACTGGGGAGGGCGGAATGAGCAGTTCTTC.

This chain uses TRBV9 with TRBJ1-1, with D maybe TRBD1 (6 bases). Trimming left V 1 base short and J 6 bases short, with 16 bases between. The CDR3 covers 15 residues. CDR1 and CDR2 (germline): SGDLS, YYNGEE. This CDR3 reads CASSVLGGMYAEAFF. The CDR3 region has the DNA TGTGCCAGCAGCGTACTGGGGGGCATGTACGCTGAAGCTTTCTTT.

V usage is TRBV2 and J usage is TRBJ2-1, with D possibly matching TRBD2 (6 bases). The CDR3 is made up of 13 amino acids. Germline V gene lookup returns CDR1 SNHLY and CDR2 FYNNEI. Trimming shortened V by 7 bases and J by 10 bases, and 17 bases separated the two germline ends. The DNA of the CDR3 is TGTGCCAGCAAGGCGGGACGGGGCGGCGAGCAGTTCTTC. It translates to CASKAGRGGEQFF.

The chain joins TRBV2 to TRBJ2-7; D not resolved. This CDR3 comprises 13 residues. The germline V gene encodes CDR1 SNHLY and CDR2 FYNNEI. The germline V and J ends were trimmed by 5 bases and 6 bases, with 14 bases remaining between them. CDR3 nucleotide sequence: TGTGCCAGCAGTTTCCCGGAGAGCTCCGAGCAGTACTTC. Its translation is CASSFPESSEQYF.

The rearrangement links TRBV19 to TRBJ1-1; D is ambiguous. V gave up 5 bases and J gave up 0 bases, with 7 bases separating them. The CDR3 contains 13 residues. Germline CDR1 reads LNHDA; CDR2 reads SQIVND (reference sequence). This chain's CDR3 is CASSDGMNTEAFF. DNA for the CDR3: TGTGCCAGTAGTGACGGAATGAACACTGAAGCTTTCTTT.

Concerning this clone itself: The sample holds other DNA sequences that translate to the same CDR3. This chain connects TRBV15 to TRBJ2-7, with 11 bases that match TRBD2. CDR1 LNHNV and CDR2 YYDKDF come from the germline V gene (reference sequence). The V gene end was trimmed by 2 bases and the J gene end by 4 bases; junction bases not matched to a gene: 1. The CDR3 is made up of 14 amino acids. CDR3 residues: CATSRLAGGYEQYF. CDR3 DNA: TGTGCCACCAGCAGACTAGCGGGAGGATACGAGCAGTACTTC. Supplemented by reference TRBV15 and TRBJ2-7, the full variable domain reads DAMVIQNPRYQVTQFGKPVTLSCSQTLNHNVMYWYQQKSSQAPKLLFHYYDKDFNNEADTPDNFQSRRPNTSFCFLDIRSPGLGDTAMYLCATSRLAGGYEQYFGPGTRLTVT.